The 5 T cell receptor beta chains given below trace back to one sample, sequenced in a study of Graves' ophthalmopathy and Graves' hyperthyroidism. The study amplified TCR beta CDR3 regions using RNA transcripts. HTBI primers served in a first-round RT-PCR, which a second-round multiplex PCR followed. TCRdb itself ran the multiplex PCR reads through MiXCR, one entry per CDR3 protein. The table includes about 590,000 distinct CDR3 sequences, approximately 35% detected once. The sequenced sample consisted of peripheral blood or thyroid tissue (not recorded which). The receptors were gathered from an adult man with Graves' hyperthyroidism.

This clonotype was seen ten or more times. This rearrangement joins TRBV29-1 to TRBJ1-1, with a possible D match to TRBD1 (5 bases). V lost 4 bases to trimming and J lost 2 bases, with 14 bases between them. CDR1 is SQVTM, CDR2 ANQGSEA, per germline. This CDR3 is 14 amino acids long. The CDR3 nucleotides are TGCAGCGTTGTCAGGACAAAGGTCAACACTGAAGCTTTCTTT. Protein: CSVVRTKVNTEAFF.

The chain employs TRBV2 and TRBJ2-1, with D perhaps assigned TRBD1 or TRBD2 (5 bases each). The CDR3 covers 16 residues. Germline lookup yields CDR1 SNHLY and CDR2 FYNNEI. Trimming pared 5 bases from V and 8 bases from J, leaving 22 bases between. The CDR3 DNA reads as TGTGCCAGCAGTTTAGCGATGACGGTAAGGGGTGATGAGCAGTTCTTC. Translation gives CASSLAMTVRGDEQFF.

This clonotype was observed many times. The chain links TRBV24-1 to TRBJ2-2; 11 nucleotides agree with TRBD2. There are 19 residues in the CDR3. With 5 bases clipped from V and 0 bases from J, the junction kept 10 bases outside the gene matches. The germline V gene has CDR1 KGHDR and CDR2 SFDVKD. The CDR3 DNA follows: TGTGCCACCAGTGCGGCTAGCGGGAGGATGTTCGCGAACACCGGGGAGCTGTTTTTT. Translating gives CATSAASGRMFANTGELFF.

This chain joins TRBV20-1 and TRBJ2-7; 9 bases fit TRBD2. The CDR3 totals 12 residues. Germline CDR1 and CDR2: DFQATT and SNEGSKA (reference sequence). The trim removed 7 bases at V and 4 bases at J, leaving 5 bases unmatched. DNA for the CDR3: TGCAGTGGGGCTAGCGGGGTATACGAGCAGTACTTC. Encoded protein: CSGASGVYEQYF.

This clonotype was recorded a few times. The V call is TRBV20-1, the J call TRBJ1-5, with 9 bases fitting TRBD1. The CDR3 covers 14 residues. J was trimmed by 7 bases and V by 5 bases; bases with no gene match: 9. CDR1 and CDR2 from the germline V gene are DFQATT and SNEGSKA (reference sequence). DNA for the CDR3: TGCAGTGCTGGAACCGGGACAGGGACACAGCCCCAGCATTTT. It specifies CSAGTGTGTQPQHF.